Below, 27 T cell receptor beta chains from the same sample are listed, as sequenced in a study of neoadjuvant anti-PD-1 for oral cavity cancer. Libraries were prepared by immunoSEQ multiplex PCR; TCRdb keeps only in-frame clonotypes and omits some of them. The sample records about 72,000 clones, approximately 82% being singletons. The source was PBMCs, collected before nivolumab (anti-PD-1) treatment. Receptors were obtained from a person between 35 and 79 years old with oral cavity squamous cell carcinoma.

In the case of this clone: One end of the junction does not line up with germline, which may come from a read error. The chain recombines TRBV7-8 with TRBJ2-7; the match to TRBD1 covers 8 bases. The CDR3 length is 14 residues. CDR1 and CDR2 from the germline V gene are SGHVS and FQNEAQ. CDR3 residues: CASSQDREDYGQYF. As DNA, the CDR3 is TGTGCCAGCAGCCAGGACAGGGAGGACTACGGGCAGTACTTC. Looking up the rest from reference TRBV7-8 and TRBJ2-7 gives the full variable domain: GAGVSQSPRYKVAKRGQDVALRCDPISGHVSLFWYQQALGQGPEFLTYFQNEAQLDKSGLPSDRFFAERPEGSVSTLKIQRTQQEDSAVYLCASSQDREDYGQYFGPGTRLTVT.

In its sample, this clone was seen once. The chain employs TRBV10-3 and TRBJ1-5; 10 bases agree with TRBD1. The junction had 7 bases not matched to a gene; V was cut back by 3 bases and J by 2 bases. The CDR3 totals 17 residues. Germline CDR1 reads ENHRY; CDR2 reads SYGVKD. The DNA for the CDR3 is TGTGCCATCAGTGACCCGGACAGGGGGATTGGCAATCAGCCCCAGCATTTT. It specifies CAISDPDRGIGNQPQHF.

The V and J genes are TRBV28 and TRBJ2-3, with unresolved D. This CDR3 comprises 17 residues. Between the trimmed V and J ends, which lost 8 bases and 0 bases, there was a span of 21 bases. Germline V gene lookup returns CDR1 MDHEN and CDR2 SYDVKM. CDR3 amino acids: CASHEDFGRSSTDTQYF. The CDR3 DNA sequence: TGTGCCAGCCATGAGGATTTCGGCCGAAGTAGCACAGATACGCAGTATTTT.

V gene TRBV5-1 combines with J gene TRBJ2-3, with no clear D. The germline CDR1 and CDR2 sequences are SGHRS and YFSETQ. Trimming shortened V by 0 bases and J by 0 bases, and 8 bases separated the two germline ends. CDR3 length: 15 residues. The CDR3 reads CASSLALHSTDTQYF. The CDR3 bases are TGCGCCAGCAGCTTGGCGTTGCACAGCACAGATACGCAGTATTTT.

This chain uses TRBV7-3 with TRBJ2-7; 10 bases are a match to TRBD1. The germline V gene encodes CDR1 SGHTA and CDR2 FQGTGA. The CDR3 totals 15 residues. Trimming at V came to 2 bases and at J to 4 bases, leaving 5 bases not matched to a gene. CDR3 coding DNA: TGTGCCAGCAGCTTACAGACAGGGGGCGAGTACGAGCAGTACTTC. Encoded protein: CASSLQTGGEYEQYF.

The chain joins TRBV10-1 to TRBJ2-7; possibly TRBD1 or TRBD2 for D (6 bases each). In germline, CDR1 is WNHNN, CDR2 SYGVQD (reference sequence). Deletions cut 4 bases from V and 2 bases from J, with 21 bases between. The CDR3 spans 17 residues. This CDR3 reads CASSAGAAATKAYEQYF. CDR3 in DNA: TGCGCCAGCAGTGCGGGGGCAGCGGCAACGAAAGCCTACGAGCAGTACTTC.

V and J are TRBV7-2 and TRBJ2-3; D is unresolved. Germline CDR1 and CDR2: SGHTA and FQGNSA. This CDR3 region has 14 residues. The germline V and J ends were trimmed by 2 bases and 2 bases, with 8 bases remaining between them. The CDR3 DNA follows: TGTGCCAGCAGCTTATCCTTCTTCACAGATACGCAGTATTTT. Its translation is CASSLSFFTDTQYF.

The chain links TRBV5-1 to TRBJ2-3, with 9 bases fitting TRBD1. Germline assignment: CDR1 SGHRS and CDR2 YFSETQ. The CDR3 loop spans 18 amino acids. The ends lost 4 bases at V and 7 bases at J; junction bases unmatched: 19. CDR3 nucleotides: TGCGCCAGCAGCCACCTGTTACGGGACAGGGTAAACGGGAATACGCAGTATTTT. Protein sequence: CASSHLLRDRVNGNTQYF.

The rearrangement links TRBV6-1 to TRBJ2-2; tentative D call: TRBD2 (6 bases). Trimming pared 3 bases from V and 4 bases from J, leaving 15 bases between. The germline CDR1 and CDR2 sequences are MNHNS and SASEGT. The CDR3 has 16 amino acids. Here the CDR3 DNA reads TGTGCCAGCAGTGACCCGGGGCGGGGAGTCACCGGGGAGCTGTTTTTT. This gives the protein CASSDPGRGVTGELFF.

This chain connects TRBV5-1 to TRBJ2-4, with D tentatively TRBD1 or TRBD2 (5 bases each). Per the germline V gene, CDR1 is SGHRS and CDR2 is YFSETQ. The CDR3 has 17 residues. V was trimmed by 3 bases and J by 0 bases, leaving 16 bases between them. In nucleotides, the CDR3 is TGCGCCAGCAGCTGGGGGACGGAACTAAGAGCCAAAAACATTCAGTACTTC. Protein: CASSWGTELRAKNIQYF.

This chain uses TRBV18 with TRBJ1-2, with a weak D call TRBD1 (5 bases). Deletions cut 3 bases from V and 4 bases from J, with 15 bases between. From germline, CDR1 is KGHSH and CDR2 LQKENI. This CDR3 region has 15 residues. CDR3 region: CASSPRDGRGYGYTF. In DNA, the CDR3 is TGTGCCAGCTCACCCCGGGACGGAAGAGGCTATGGCTACACCTTC.

This clone was seen just once. The chain joins TRBV11-3 to TRBJ2-2; possible D gene TRBD1, 5 bases. Germline values: CDR1 SGHNT, CDR2 YENEEA. The CDR3 extends over 11 amino acids. V was trimmed by 10 bases and J by 7 bases, leaving 10 bases between them. The CDR3 sequence: CATQGSGELFF. The CDR3 DNA reads TGTGCCACCCAGGGAAGCGGGGAGCTGTTTTTT.

The chain links TRBV5-1 to TRBJ1-1; D might be TRBD1 (5 bases). The V gene's germline CDR1 is SGHRS and CDR2 YFSETQ. The CDR3 is made up of 14 amino acids. Trimming cost V 4 bases and J 1 base, with 11 bases left between them. Here the CDR3 DNA reads TGCGCCAGCAGCCCACAGGTACAGAACACTGAAGCTTTCTTT. Translating it yields CASSPQVQNTEAFF.

The chain recombines TRBV5-1 with TRBJ1-2; 7 bases are shared with TRBD1. The CDR3 totals 16 residues. The V gene's germline CDR1 is SGHRS and CDR2 YFSETQ. J lost 3 bases, V lost 0 bases, and 8 bases had no gene match. CDR3 sequence: CASSLAAGGVDYGYTF. CDR3 nucleotides: TGCGCCAGCAGCTTGGCTGCAGGGGGGGTAGACTATGGCTACACCTTC.

The chain carries TRBV4-1 and TRBJ2-3; 8 positions match TRBD2. There are 13 residues in the CDR3. The V gene's germline CDR1 is MGHRA and CDR2 YSYEKL. V was clipped by 5 bases and J by 6 bases; unmatched bases: 4. The chain's CDR3 is CASSIGTSDTQYF. CDR3 nucleotide sequence: TGCGCCAGCAGCATCGGGACTAGTGATACGCAGTATTTT.

The V call is TRBV28, the J call TRBJ1-5, with D hard to call. Between the trimmed V and J ends, which lost 6 bases and 0 bases, there was a span of 21 bases. The CDR3 is 18 amino acids. Germline loops: CDR1 MDHEN, CDR2 SYDVKM. The CDR3 DNA reads TGTGCCAGCAGCCCCTATCTATTAGTAATCGATAGCAATCAGCCCCAGCATTTT. Protein product: CASSPYLLVIDSNQPQHF.

DNA for the CDR3: TGTGCCAGCAGCTTAGGTATGGACAGGGTGGTAGCTTTCTTT. This encodes CASSLGMDRVVAFF. The V call is TRBV11-1, the J call TRBJ1-1; TRBD1 matches at 8 bases. J gave up 10 bases and V 1 base, and 8 bases lay outside the gene matches. The germline V gene has CDR1 SGHAT and CDR2 FQDESV (reference sequence). The CDR3 sequence is 14 residues long.

The chain couples TRBV4-2 to TRBJ2-1, with TRBD2 identical over 11 bases. Germline assignment: CDR1 LGHNA and CDR2 YNFKEQ. The CDR3 covers 16 residues. V lost 1 base, J lost 7 bases, and 6 bases stayed unmatched. CDR3 DNA sequence: TGTGCCAGCAGCCAAGCCCTAGCGGGAGGTTTTAATGAGCAGTTCTTC. Protein: CASSQALAGGFNEQFF.

This chain uses TRBV27 with TRBJ1-5; D unresolved. This CDR3 has 19 amino acids. Trimming removed 3 bases at V and 0 bases at J, with 21 bases between. Germline assignment: CDR1 MNHEY and CDR2 SMNVEV (reference sequence). This chain's CDR3 is CASSFLAPHGLYSNQPQHF. The CDR3 bases are TGTGCCAGCAGTTTTTTAGCCCCTCATGGACTTTATAGCAATCAGCCCCAGCATTTT.

The chain has TRBV10-2 and TRBJ2-3, with TRBD1 as a possible D gene (7 bases). Germline V CDR1 and CDR2: WSHSY, SAAADI. This CDR3 is 16 amino acids long. V was pared by 2 bases and J by 6 bases, with 18 bases between. CDR3 DNA sequence: TGCGCCAGCAGTGAGAGCCAGGGGGGATTGGGGGATACGCAGTATTTT. Amino acids: CASSESQGGLGDTQYF.

V usage is TRBV7-3 and J usage is TRBJ2-1; D possibly corresponds to TRBD2 (6 bases). CDR1 is SGHTA, CDR2 FQGTGA, per germline. The V and J ends lost 5 bases and 9 bases respectively, with 14 bases between them. The CDR3 length is 13 residues. The chain's CDR3 is CASSQKTSFEQFF. The CDR3 DNA follows: TGTGCCAGCAGCCAAAAGACTAGTTTTGAGCAGTTCTTC.

The CDR3 loop is CASRSGQGGSPLHF. DNA for the CDR3: TGTGCCAGCAGATCCGGACAGGGTGGTTCACCCCTCCACTTT. The chain couples TRBV7-3 to TRBJ1-6; 8 nucleotides align to TRBD1. The CDR3 extends over 14 amino acids. Unmatched junction bases numbered 7, after V lost 6 bases and J lost 9 bases. The V gene's germline CDR1 is SGHTA and CDR2 FQGTGA.

CDR3 sequence (DNA): TGTGCCAGTAGTAACCTGGGGCTAGCGGGAGGTGAGCAGTACTTC. This sequence encodes CASSNLGLAGGEQYF. The chain carries TRBV19 and TRBJ2-7, with 11 bases lining up with TRBD2. Per germline, CDR1 LNHDA and CDR2 SQIVND (reference sequence). V shed 4 bases and J 7 bases; nucleotides not matched to a gene: 9. The CDR3 extends over 15 amino acids. Full variable domain (missing parts from reference TRBV19 and TRBJ2-7): DGGITQSPKYLFRKEGQNVTLSCEQNLNHDAMYWYRQDPGQGLRLIYYSQIVNDFQKGDIAEGYSVSREKKESFPLTVTSAQKNPTAFYLCASSNLGLAGGEQYFGPGTRLTVT.

V and J are TRBV15 and TRBJ1-5; TRBD1 matches at 9 bases. CDR1 is LNHNV, CDR2 YYDKDF, per germline (reference sequence). With 0 bases clipped from V and 5 bases from J, the junction kept 11 bases outside the gene matches. The CDR3 is 18 amino acids. The CDR3 DNA reads TGTGCCACCAGCAGAGACACAGGGGGCTCGTTTAGTTATCAGCCCCAGCATTTT. It codes for CATSRDTGGSFSYQPQHF.

The chain uses TRBV29-1 and TRBJ1-2; D remains unclear. Germline loops: CDR1 SQVTM, CDR2 ANQGSEA. The CDR3 is made up of 12 amino acids. Trimming shortened V by 6 bases and J by 7 bases, and 15 bases separated the two germline ends. Here the CDR3 reads CSVGTTVSGYTF. The CDR3 DNA is TGCAGCGTCGGTACCACGGTTTCTGGCTACACCTTC.

The chain joins TRBV6-1 to TRBJ1-5; the D gene is possibly TRBD1 (5 bases). This CDR3 region has 14 residues. In germline, CDR1 is MNHNS, CDR2 SASEGT. Trimming pared 7 bases from V and 5 bases from J, leaving 15 bases between. DNA for the CDR3: TGTGCCAGCATGGGGGGTTGGGCCGATCAGCCCCAGCATTTT. Translated, it gives CASMGGWADQPQHF.

This clone was picked up a small number of times. V usage is TRBV7-6 and J usage is TRBJ2-7; D gene uncertain. The germline CDR1 and CDR2 sequences are SGHVS and FNYEAQ. The CDR3 runs to 14 residues. Trimming cost V 0 bases and J 3 bases, with 9 bases left between them. The CDR3 DNA follows: TGTGCCAGCAGCTTAGCACCCGGGCTCTACGAGCAGTACTTC. Its protein product is CASSLAPGLYEQYF.